The rows below give T cell receptor beta chains drawn from one sample of a study of blood T cell repertoires in COVID-19. TCRdb's copy holds only in-frame clones and misses some; the assay was immunoSEQ multiplex PCR. Here the sample spans fewer than 350,000 clones, approximately 88% being singletons. The source material was PBMCs or T cells enriched from blood (not recorded which). The receptors originated from a woman aged 40 to 50 who had recovered from COVID-19. Both conserved end residues are part of each CDR3. A D gene is named only where the DNA matches it firmly. Size is stated for part of the rows, as once, few or many counts, or as a class when the clone is expanded.

V gene,J gene,clone size,CDR3 length,D gene,CDR3 DNA,CDR3 protein
TRBV3-1/TRBV3-2,TRBJ1-1,-,15,TRBD1,TGTGCCAGCAGCCTGACAGGGCCGATGAACACTGAAGCTTTCTTT,CASSLTGPMNTEAFF
TRBV18,TRBJ1-4,-,13,-,TGTGCCAGCTCACCAGGGACTGAGGTAAAACTGTTTTTT,CASSPGTEVKLFF
TRBV28,TRBJ2-7,-,15,TRBD1,TGTGCCAGCAGCTTGCCCGGACAGGGATCCTACGAGCAGTACTTC,CASSLPGQGSYEQYF
TRBV3-1/TRBV3-2,TRBJ1-2,-,13,-,TGTGCCAGCAGCCAAACCGACAGCTATGGCTACACCTTC,CASSQTDSYGYTF
TRBV11-2,TRBJ2-7,few,16,TRBD2,TGTGCCAGCAGCACGTCCGGACTAGCGGGAGCCTACGAGCAGTACTTC,CASSTSGLAGAYEQYF
TRBV10-3,TRBJ1-2,-,13,TRBD1,TGTGCCATCAGCCGGGACAGGGAGAGTGGCTACACCTTC,CAISRDRESGYTF
TRBV5-1,TRBJ2-3,-,14,-,TGCGCCAGCTATACAGGGTATTCCACAGATACGCAGTATTTT,CASYTGYSTDTQYF
TRBV3-1/TRBV3-2,TRBJ2-3,-,15,-,TGTGCCAGCAGCTCCCCGGGACTCCCTCTGGGTACGCAGTATTTT,CASSSPGLPLGTQYF
TRBV18,TRBJ2-7,-,14,TRBD1,TGTGCCAGCTCACCGACAGGGATAGGTGGCGAGCAGTACTTC,CASSPTGIGGEQYF
TRBV18,TRBJ2-1,-,15,TRBD2,TGTGCCAGCTCATCACTAGCGGGCCAAGACAATGAGCAGTTCTTC,CASSSLAGQDNEQFF
TRBV25-1,TRBJ1-5,-,14,-,TGTGCCAGCAGTGACAGGTACGACAATCAGCCCCAGCATTTT,CASSDRYDNQPQHF
TRBV7-9,TRBJ2-7,-,14,-,TGTGCCAGCAGCCCCGACCCCCGGGACTCCGAGCAGTACTTC,CASSPDPRDSEQYF